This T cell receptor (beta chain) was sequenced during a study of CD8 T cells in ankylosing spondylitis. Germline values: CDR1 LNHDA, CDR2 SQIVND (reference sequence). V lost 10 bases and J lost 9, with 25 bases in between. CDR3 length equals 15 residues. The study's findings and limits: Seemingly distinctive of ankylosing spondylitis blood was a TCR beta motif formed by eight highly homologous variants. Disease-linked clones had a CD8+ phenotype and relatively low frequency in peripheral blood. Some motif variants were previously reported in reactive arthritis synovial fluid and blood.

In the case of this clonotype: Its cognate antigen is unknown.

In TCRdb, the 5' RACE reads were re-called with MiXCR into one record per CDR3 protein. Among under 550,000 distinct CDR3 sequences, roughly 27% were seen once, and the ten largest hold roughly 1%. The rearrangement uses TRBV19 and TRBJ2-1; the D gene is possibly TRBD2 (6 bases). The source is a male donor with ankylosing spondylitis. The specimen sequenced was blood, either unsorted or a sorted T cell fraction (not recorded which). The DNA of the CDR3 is TGTGCCACTTCCTTGGGTGCGGGAAAGGAAGGTGAGCAGTTCTTC. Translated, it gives CATSLGAGKEGEQFF.